These 14 T cell receptor beta chains were sequenced from one sample in a study of shared clonotypes between healthy human individuals. Only in-frame clones appear in the TCRdb table, and some are missing; sequencing was by immunoSEQ multiplex PCR. The table has about 2.3 million clones, 85% to 95% seen once. The specimen was naive CD4+ T cells from PBMCs. The subset was: CD45RA+ positively selected. These receptors all come from a man younger than 30 in good health. Some clones in this sample may be carry-over from other donors' samples.

This sequence joins TRBV18 and TRBJ1-1; no reliable D call. The ends were cut back, 3 bases at V and 0 bases at J, with 11 bases in the middle. Germline V gives CDR1 KGHSH, CDR2 LQKENI. The CDR3 is made up of 15 amino acids. DNA of the CDR3: TGTGCCAGCTCACCCGTAAACAGCATGAACACTGAAGCTTTCTTT. Protein product: CASSPVNSMNTEAFF.

DNA for the CDR3: TGTGCCAGCAGCTTAAGATCGAGGGGAGAGACCCAGTACTTC. Its protein is CASSLRSRGETQYF. The chain uses TRBV7-3 and TRBJ2-5, with D perhaps matching TRBD1 or TRBD2 (5 bases each). The germline V gene has CDR1 SGHTA and CDR2 FQGTGA. The V end lost 1 base, the J end lost 4 bases, and 10 bases lay between the germline ends. The CDR3 has 14 residues. The variable domain in full, with the rest retrieved from reference TRBV7-3 and TRBJ2-5, is GAGVSQTPSNKVTEKGKYVELRCDPISGHTALYWYRQSLGQGPEFLIYFQGTGAADDSGLPNDRFFAVRPEGSVSTLKIQRTERGDSAVYLCASSLRSRGETQYFGPGTRLLVL.

J is TRBJ2-2 and V is TRBV9; 10 nucleotides align to TRBD2. The CDR3 runs to 16 residues. Germline V CDR1 and CDR2: SGDLS, YYNGEE. V lost 0 bases and J lost 6; bases outside the gene matches: 5. The CDR3 is CASSVVSSGRAGELFF. The CDR3 nucleotides are TGTGCCAGCAGCGTAGTCTCTAGCGGGAGAGCCGGGGAGCTGTTTTTT.

The chain is built from TRBV7-9 and TRBJ1-5, with 9 bases lining up with TRBD1. The CDR3 has 15 amino acids. Germline V gene lookup returns CDR1 SEHNR and CDR2 FQNEAQ (reference sequence). V shed 6 bases and J 1 base; nucleotides not matched to a gene: 4. In DNA form, the CDR3 reads TGTGCCAGCAGATCAGGACAGGGGAGCAATCAGCCCCAGCATTTT. Translating it yields CASRSGQGSNQPQHF.

This CDR3 is CASSSAPGGGDNEQFF. DNA for the CDR3: TGTGCCAGCAGTTCCGCGCCCGGGGGAGGCGACAATGAGCAGTTCTTC. V and J are TRBV6-5 and TRBJ2-1; a possible D gene is TRBD2 (6 bases). The V end lost 4 bases, the J end lost 5 bases, and 18 bases lay between the germline ends. Germline CDR1 reads MNHEY; CDR2 reads SVGAGI. The CDR3 extends over 16 amino acids.

The V gene is TRBV27, the J gene TRBJ2-7; TRBD2 agrees at 11 bases. CDR1 MNHEY and CDR2 SMNVEV come from the germline V gene (reference sequence). V lost 3 bases, J lost 4 bases, and 8 bases stayed unmatched. This CDR3 is 16 amino acids long. This chain's CDR3 is CASSFSQLAGVYEQYF. The DNA for the CDR3 is TGTGCCAGCAGTTTCTCCCAACTAGCGGGAGTTTACGAGCAGTACTTC.

This chain joins TRBV5-1 and TRBJ2-3; D possibly corresponds to TRBD1 (5 bases). CDR1 and CDR2 from the germline V gene are SGHRS and YFSETQ. The CDR3 has 15 amino acids. The V gene lost 0 bases and the J gene lost 6 bases, with 14 bases spanning the gap. CDR3 coding DNA: TGCGCCAGCAGCTTGGTCCCTGGCTCAGGGGATACGCAGTATTTT. Translation gives CASSLVPGSGDTQYF.

CDR3 residues: CASSYLQATYNEQFF. CDR3 sequence (DNA): TGTGCCAGCAGCTATTTACAGGCTACCTACAATGAGCAGTTCTTC. This chain connects TRBV7-2 to TRBJ2-1, with D perhaps matching TRBD1 (5 bases). Per germline, CDR1 SGHTA and CDR2 FQGNSA. Trimming shortened V by 4 bases and J by 2 bases, and 12 bases separated the two germline ends. CDR3 length: 15 residues.

V gene TRBV7-6 combines with J gene TRBJ2-2, with D possibly being TRBD2 (6 bases). The CDR3 has 15 amino acids. The V and J ends lost 5 bases and 1 base respectively, with 11 bases between them. The germline CDR1 and CDR2 sequences are SGHVS and FNYEAQ. Here the CDR3 reads CASSGPAGNTGELFF. The CDR3 DNA follows: TGTGCCAGCAGCGGGCCAGCGGGGAACACCGGGGAGCTGTTTTTT.

This clone was seen a single time. Different DNA sequences within this sample yield the same CDR3. The J gene is TRBJ2-5, the V gene TRBV18; 13 nucleotides match TRBD2. The germline gives CDR1 KGHSH, CDR2 LQKENI. The CDR3 totals 15 residues. V shed 3 bases, J shed 4 bases, and the junction held 2 bases outside the gene matches. The DNA of the CDR3 is TGTGCCAGCTCACCCGGACTAGCGGGAGCAGAGACCCAGTACTTC. Amino acid sequence: CASSPGLAGAETQYF.

V gene TRBV6-1 combines with J gene TRBJ2-7; TRBD2 is a possible D gene (6 bases). Germline V gene lookup returns CDR1 MNHNS and CDR2 SASEGT. This CDR3 region has 13 residues. V lost 6 bases and J lost 6, with 15 bases in between. CDR3 nucleotides: TGTGCCAGCAGCACGACGGGGGAGCGCGAGCAGTACTTC. It specifies CASSTTGEREQYF.

The chain uses TRBV28 and TRBJ2-7; 12 positions agree with TRBD2. The CDR3 runs 17 residues. V lost 6 bases and J lost 1; bases outside the gene matches: 10. Germline V gene lookup returns CDR1 MDHEN and CDR2 SYDVKM. DNA of the CDR3: TGTGCCAGCAGGGACAGGTGGACTAGCGGGGATTCCTACGAGCAGTACTTC. It encodes CASRDRWTSGDSYEQYF.

The CDR3 DNA is TGCGCCAGCAGCCATGGGGTAACCTACAATGAGCAGTTCTTC. It specifies CASSHGVTYNEQFF. The J gene is TRBJ2-1, the V gene TRBV4-1; no firm D call. V was cut by 3 bases and J by 2 bases, with 8 bases left in between. Germline V gene data show CDR1 as MGHRA and CDR2 as YSYEKL. This CDR3 is built from 14 residues.

The chain employs TRBV13 and TRBJ2-1; a possible D gene is TRBD1 (5 bases). From germline, CDR1 is PRHDT and CDR2 FYEKMQ (reference sequence). This CDR3 has 13 residues. V lost 0 bases and J lost 8, with 8 bases in between. The CDR3 region is CASSLGLGDEQFF. CDR3 coding DNA: TGTGCCAGCAGCTTAGGCCTAGGGGATGAGCAGTTCTTC.